The 4 T cell receptor beta chains below were found in one sample sequenced in a study of CD8+ T cells in alopecia areata. Investigators isolated RNA and reverse transcribed it into cDNA to act as the sequencing template. TCRdb keeps only in-frame clones here, not all; method: immunoSEQ multiplex PCR. Of about 200,000 clones in the sample, roughly 64% were seen once. As for treatment: oral pan-JAK inhibitor, 5-10 mg twice daily. The specimen comprised CD4+ T cells sorted from blood, sampled at week 24, from a patient treated with tofacitinib. These receptors all come from a human donor with alopecia areata.

This clone occurred a few times. V gene TRBV5-1 combines with J gene TRBJ2-7; D uncertain. The CDR3 totals 12 residues. CDR1 and CDR2 from the germline V gene are SGHRS and YFSETQ. V was pared by 4 bases and J by 7 bases, with 12 bases between. The chain's CDR3 is CASSPDPGEQYF. CDR3 in DNA: TGCGCCAGCAGCCCGGACCCGGGTGAGCAGTACTTC.

The V and J genes are TRBV5-4 and TRBJ2-7, with TRBD1 matching over 7 bases. With V trimmed by 4 bases and J by 5 bases, 12 bases remained unmatched. The germline CDR1 and CDR2 sequences are SGHNT and YYREEE (reference sequence). This CDR3 region has 15 residues. The CDR3 sequence is CASSPQGQTGNEQYF. The CDR3 nucleotides are TGTGCCAGCAGCCCACAGGGACAGACGGGAAACGAGCAGTACTTC.

The V gene is TRBV18, the J gene TRBJ2-6, with D unclear. Germline V lookup: CDR1 KGHSH, CDR2 LQKENI. The V end was cut by 5 bases, the J end by 3 bases, with 8 bases between. The CDR3 spans 14 residues. The CDR3 DNA sequence: TGTGCCAGCTCAGACCGTTTTGGGGCCAACGTCCTGACTTTC. Protein: CASSDRFGANVLTF.

This clone occurred a few times. The rearrangement links TRBV6-5 to TRBJ2-3; perhaps TRBD2 as D (5 bases). Trimming removed 2 bases from V and 6 bases from J, with 9 bases in between. The CDR3 sequence is 13 residues long. The germline V gene has CDR1 MNHEY and CDR2 SVGAGI. The DNA for the CDR3 is TGTGCCAGCAGTTACCGGGGTGGGGATACGCAGTATTTT. Its protein product is CASSYRGGDTQYF.